One TCR beta chain is described in this entry. As yet, its antigen is unknown. The data were taken from a study of persistence of HIV-infected CD4 T cells. General observations from the study: CMV- and Gag-responding cells had lower TCRbeta richness than CD3/CD28-responding cells. Antigen-responding cells were enriched for degenerate expanded CDR3beta sequences.

Germline-derived CDR1 and CDR2 are KGHSH and LQKENI. The CDR3 has 15 amino acids. The V end lost 0 bases, the J end lost 2 bases, and 7 bases lay between the germline ends. This was the immunoSEQ version 4 assay in survey mode. Measured with immunoSEQ multiplex PCR; TCRdb has only the in-frame clones, and not every one. The table shows around 32,000 clones, with roughly 70% occurring only once. The stimulus was an HIV-1 Gag 15-mer peptide pool, roughly 1 ug/peptide/mL. Sorting of responding CD4+ T cells relied on upregulated CD40 ligand together with CD69. Donors had undetectable plasma HIV-1 RNA, under 50 copies/mL, for 4+ years. Inclusion required CMV-positive serology and CD4+ counts above 400 cells/uL.

The origin of this receptor is an adult man with HIV who was CMV-seropositive. Specimen: CD4+ T cells sorted from PBMCs after approximately 20-hour stimulation, collected from a patient who received antiretroviral therapy. The chain has TRBV18 and TRBJ1-4; D perhaps matches TRBD1 (5 bases). The CDR3 reads CASSPPGLTNEKLFF. DNA for the CDR3: TGTGCCAGCTCACCACCGGGGCTTACTAATGAAAAACTGTTTTTT.